These 20 T cell receptor beta chains were sequenced from one sample in a study of blood T cell repertoires in COVID-19. Data came from immunoSEQ multiplex PCR; TCRdb stores just in-frame clones and leaves some out. This table holds about 280,000 clones, about 88% found once. The source material was peripheral blood. These receptors were taken from a woman aged 25-40 years with COVID-19, enrolled during active disease.

V and J are TRBV7-2 and TRBJ2-3, with D unclear. Germline CDR1 reads SGHTA; CDR2 reads FQGNSA. The CDR3 has 14 amino acids. Between the trimmed V and J ends, which lost 1 base and 2 bases, there was a span of 7 bases. The CDR3 DNA sequence: TGTGCCAGCAGCTTAGAGTTAGACACAGATACGCAGTATTTT. It encodes CASSLELDTDTQYF.

This clone was observed a handful of times. The chain links TRBV28 to TRBJ1-2; TRBD1 aligns across 10 bases. The CDR3 spans 15 residues. Germline CDR1 is MDHEN and CDR2 is SYDVKM. V was pared by 5 bases and J by 2 bases, with 5 bases of the junction left unmatched. The CDR3 DNA is TGTGCCAGCAGTCCGTGGGACAGGGGAAACTATGGCTACACCTTC. As protein: CASSPWDRGNYGYTF.

The gene calls are TRBV6-6 and TRBJ2-7, with D hard to call. The germline V and J ends were trimmed by 2 bases and 3 bases, with 8 bases remaining between them. The CDR3 is 13 amino acids. Germline V CDR1 and CDR2: MNHNY, SVGAGI (reference sequence). CDR3 DNA: TGTGCCAGCAGTTACACCAGGTACTACGAGCAGTACTTC. Its translation is CASSYTRYYEQYF.

The chain is built from TRBV5-5 and TRBJ1-2; tentative D call: TRBD1 (5 bases). Trimming left V 3 bases short and J 4 bases short, with 16 bases between. The CDR3 runs to 15 residues. Germline CDR1 is SGHKS and CDR2 is YYEKEE (reference sequence). CDR3: CASSYRVTGGYGYTF. For the CDR3, the DNA is TGTGCCAGCAGCTACCGGGTCACCGGGGGCTATGGCTACACCTTC. The full variable domain, rest sourced from reference TRBV5-5 and TRBJ1-2, is DAGVTQSPTHLIKTRGQQVTLRCSPISGHKSVSWYQQVLGQGPQFIFQYYEKEERGRGNFPDRFSARQFPNYSSELNVNALLLGDSALYLCASSYRVTGGYGYTFGSGTRLTVV.

This chain joins TRBV6-5 and TRBJ2-1; a possible D gene is TRBD1 (6 bases). The CDR3 covers 15 residues. V lost 0 bases, J lost 0 bases, and 6 bases lay in between. Germline CDR1 and CDR2: MNHEY and SVGAGI. The CDR3 region has the DNA TGTGCCAGCAGTTACTCAGGGGGCTCCTACAATGAGCAGTTCTTC. Translated: CASSYSGGSYNEQFF.

The J gene is TRBJ1-5, the V gene TRBV6-1, with 11 bases that match TRBD1. The CDR3 sequence is 15 residues long. J lost 6 bases, V lost 2 bases, and 3 bases had no gene match. In germline, CDR1 is MNHNS, CDR2 SASEGT. Here the CDR3 DNA reads TGTGCCAGCAGTGAATGGACAGGGGGCTTTCAGCCCCAGCATTTT. This translates into CASSEWTGGFQPQHF.

In its sample, this clone was seen once. The gene calls are TRBV6-5 and TRBJ2-1, with 10 bases lining up with TRBD2. This CDR3 comprises 15 residues. Germline trimming cut 6 bases from V and 6 bases from J; bases unmatched to any gene: 8. Per germline, CDR1 MNHEY and CDR2 SVGAGI. CDR3: CASSPLAGVTNEQFF. The CDR3 DNA follows: TGTGCCAGCAGCCCCCTAGCGGGAGTTACCAATGAGCAGTTCTTC.

J is TRBJ2-7 and V is TRBV28; the D gene is possibly TRBD2 (5 bases). Germline CDR1 reads MDHEN; CDR2 reads SYDVKM. Deletions cut 8 bases from V and 6 bases from J, with 8 bases between. The CDR3 is 10 residues long. CDR3 sequence reads: CASSGFEQYF. CDR3 sequence (DNA): TGTGCCAGCTCGGGGTTCGAGCAGTACTTC. Supplemented by reference TRBV28 and TRBJ2-7, the full variable domain reads DVKVTQSSRYLVKRTGEKVFLECVQDMDHENMFWYRQDPGLGLRLIYFSYDVKMKEKGDIPEGYSVSREKKERFSLILESASTNQTSMYLCASSGFEQYFGPGTRLTVT.

The chain uses TRBV12-2 and TRBJ2-3; TRBD1 reflects the table's D call only, with no check against the DNA. TRBV12-2 is designated a pseudogene. The CDR3 runs to 17 residues. DNA for the CDR3: TGTGCAAGTCGCTTAGCCCCGGGACAGGGAATCACAGATACGCAGTATTTT. Encoded protein: CASRLAPGQGITDTQYF.

This chain joins TRBV6-5 and TRBJ2-7; D may be TRBD1 (5 bases). Germline CDR1 reads MNHEY; CDR2 reads SVGAGI. Trimming left V 0 bases short and J 7 bases short, with 16 bases between. The CDR3 length is 15 residues. Written as DNA, the CDR3 is TGTGCCAGCAGTTACTCGAAGGCAGGGAAGAGAGAGCAGTACTTC. Its translation is CASSYSKAGKREQYF.

The chain combines TRBV19 with TRBJ1-1; the D gene is possibly TRBD1 (6 bases). V was trimmed by 6 bases and J by 7 bases, leaving 12 bases between them. The CDR3 is made up of 12 amino acids. In germline, CDR1 is LNHDA, CDR2 SQIVND (reference sequence). The CDR3 DNA follows: TGTGCCAGTAGCAGGGGCGCCGGTGAAGCTTTCTTT. Translating it yields CASSRGAGEAFF.

The chain couples TRBV7-2 to TRBJ1-5; D perhaps matches TRBD1 (6 bases). V lost 1 base to trimming and J lost 6 bases, with 10 bases between them. The germline CDR1 and CDR2 sequences are SGHTA and FQGNSA. The CDR3 is 14 amino acids. The CDR3 loop is CASSLVGAGQPQHF. In nucleotides, the CDR3 is TGTGCCAGCAGCTTAGTGGGGGCCGGTCAGCCCCAGCATTTT.

This rearrangement joins TRBV11-3 to TRBJ2-7, with 11 bases aligning to TRBD1. This CDR3 is built from 15 residues. The germline gives CDR1 SGHNT, CDR2 YENEEA. The J segment lost 4 bases and the V segment lost 3 bases, leaving 5 bases of the junction unmatched. The CDR3 loop reads CASSFGTGGGYEQYF. The CDR3 DNA sequence: TGTGCCAGCAGCTTCGGGACAGGGGGGGGTTACGAGCAGTACTTC.

This clone was observed a single time. The chain is built from TRBV15 and TRBJ1-5; tentatively, D is TRBD1 (5 bases). The CDR3 is 15 residues long. The V gene lost 0 bases and the J gene lost 6 bases, with 12 bases spanning the gap. Germline lookup yields CDR1 LNHNV and CDR2 YYDKDF (reference sequence). The CDR3 reads CATSRDREGGQPQHF. In DNA, the CDR3 is TGTGCCACCAGCAGAGACAGGGAGGGAGGTCAGCCCCAGCATTTT.

The chain combines TRBV7-9 with TRBJ2-7; TRBD1 matches at 8 bases. CDR1 and CDR2 (germline): SEHNR, FQNEAQ (reference sequence). The CDR3 contains 18 residues. V lost 10 bases and J lost 5; bases outside the gene matches: 25. The CDR3 DNA is TGTGCCACCCAGTCTTTGGCCGCAGGACAGGGCTGGGGAAACGAGCAGTACTTC. Translating gives CATQSLAAGQGWGNEQYF.

The CDR3 DNA reads as TGTGCCAGCAGTTACGTAGATAATGAAAAACTGTTTTTT. Amino acids: CASSYVDNEKLFF. The V and J genes are TRBV6-5 and TRBJ1-4; D gene ambiguous. V was cut by 2 bases and J by 4 bases, with 5 bases left in between. The CDR3 length is 13 residues. Germline lookup yields CDR1 MNHEY and CDR2 SVGAGI.

The chain uses TRBV10-3 and TRBJ2-7; D might be TRBD1 (6 bases). Germline V lookup: CDR1 ENHRY, CDR2 SYGVKD. CDR3 size: 15 residues. Trimming left V 3 bases short and J 0 bases short, with 12 bases between. CDR3 sequence: CAISEPTGLSYEQYF. In DNA form, the CDR3 reads TGTGCCATCAGTGAACCTACAGGGCTCTCCTACGAGCAGTACTTC.

This chain links TRBV25-1 with TRBJ2-1; D not resolved. The CDR3 length is 10 residues. V was pared by 3 bases and J by 10 bases, with 4 bases between. The germline V gene has CDR1 MGHDK and CDR2 SYGVNS. CDR3 sequence: CASSELEQFF. The CDR3 DNA sequence: TGTGCCAGCAGTGAGCTAGAGCAGTTCTTC.

In DNA form, the CDR3 reads TGTGCCAGCAGCGCTAGGAGCGGGGCTAACAATGAGCAGTTCTTC. This translates into CASSARSGANNEQFF. The V gene is TRBV7-9, the J gene TRBJ2-1, with 7 bases identical to TRBD2. CDR3 length equals 15 residues. The trim removed 5 bases at V and 5 bases at J, leaving 9 bases unmatched. Germline CDR1 SEHNR, CDR2 FQNEAQ (reference sequence).

The chain recombines TRBV10-3 with TRBJ1-3; D call uncertain. V gave up 0 bases and J gave up 3 bases, with 15 bases separating them. Per the germline V gene, CDR1 is ENHRY and CDR2 is SYGVKD. This CDR3 is 17 amino acids long. CDR3 region: CAISESPAGYRGNTIYF. The CDR3 DNA reads as TGTGCCATCAGTGAGTCGCCCGCCGGGTATCGTGGAAACACCATATATTTT.